This T cell receptor beta chain was obtained from a study of blood T cell repertoires in COVID-19. Libraries were prepared by immunoSEQ multiplex PCR; TCRdb keeps only in-frame clonotypes and omits some of them. The sample has around 300,000 clones; 65% to 90% are singletons. In germline, CDR1 is SGHTA, CDR2 FQGNSA. The CDR3 spans 15 residues. The J segment lost 6 bases and the V segment lost 4 bases, leaving 12 bases of the junction unmatched. The source of this sequence is a human donor in a cohort sampled during active COVID-19. Material for sequencing was peripheral blood. The chain recombines TRBV7-2 with TRBJ2-7; 7 bases line up with TRBD1. This CDR3 is CASSSTGNGVVEQYF. The CDR3 nucleotides read TGTGCCAGCAGCTCGACAGGGAACGGCGTAGTCGAGCAGTACTTC.